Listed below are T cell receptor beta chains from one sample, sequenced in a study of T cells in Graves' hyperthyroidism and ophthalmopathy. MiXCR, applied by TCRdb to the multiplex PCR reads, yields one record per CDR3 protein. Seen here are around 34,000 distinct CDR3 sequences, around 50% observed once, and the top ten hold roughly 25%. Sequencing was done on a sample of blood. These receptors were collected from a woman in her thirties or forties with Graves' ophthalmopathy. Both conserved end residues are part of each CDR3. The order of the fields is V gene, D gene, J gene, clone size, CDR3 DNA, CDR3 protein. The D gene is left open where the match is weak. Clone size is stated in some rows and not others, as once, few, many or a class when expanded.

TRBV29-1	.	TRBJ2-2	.	TGCAGCCTCCAGGGGATTATTGACGGGGAGCTGTTTTTT	CSLQGIIDGELFF
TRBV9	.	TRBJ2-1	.	TGTGCCTGCAGCGACGGGAATGAGCAGTTCTTC	CACSDGNEQFF
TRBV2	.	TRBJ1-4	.	TGTGCCAGCACCCTAGCGGGACTGGATAATGAAAAACTGTTTTTT	CASTLAGLDNEKLFF
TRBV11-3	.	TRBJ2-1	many	TGTGCCAGCAGCCCTTTTTTGGGGGGTGAGCAGTTCTTC	CASSPFLGGEQFF
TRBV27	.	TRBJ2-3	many	TGTGCCAGCAGTTTATCTAGACCAGATACGCAGTATTTT	CASSLSRPDTQYF
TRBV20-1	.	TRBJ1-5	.	TGCAGTGCTAGAGAGACAGGAGTCAATCAGCCCCAGCATTTT	CSARETGVNQPQHF
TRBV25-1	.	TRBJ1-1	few	TGTGCCAGCAGTGGAATCCGGGACTCTCGAGGGAACACTGAAGCTTTCTTT	CASSGIRDSRGNTEAFF
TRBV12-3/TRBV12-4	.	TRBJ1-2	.	TGTGCCAGCAGTTTCAGCTATGGCTACTCCTTC	CASSFSYGYSF
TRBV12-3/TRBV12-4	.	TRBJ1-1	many	TGTGCCAGCAGATTGGGCAGACGATCGAGAGCTTTCTTT	CASRLGRRSRAFF
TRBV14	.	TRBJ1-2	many	TGTGCCAGCAGCCAAGTGGGGACGGGGGAAATAACCTTC	CASSQVGTGEITF
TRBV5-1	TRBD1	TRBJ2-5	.	TGCGCCAGCAGCCTTTTGCCGACAGGGGAAGAGGCCCAGTACTTC	CASSLLPTGEEAQYF
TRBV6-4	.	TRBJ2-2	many	TGTGCCAGCAGTGACTCTTCGGGGAACACCGGGGAGCTGTTTTTT	CASSDSSGNTGELFF
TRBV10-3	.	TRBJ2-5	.	TGTGCCATCAGGAGCGGAGGAGAGACCCAGTACTTC	CAIRSGGETQYF
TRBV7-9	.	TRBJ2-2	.	TGTGCCAGCAGCTTAATCACCAGGAAAGAGGTAAACACCGGGGAGCTGTTTTTT	CASSLITRKEVNTGELFF
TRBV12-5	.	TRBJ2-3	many	TGTGCTAGTGGTTTGGTTAGGCGCGGGGGCTCTGCAGATACGCAGTATTTT	CASGLVRRGGSADTQYF
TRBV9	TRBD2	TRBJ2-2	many	TGTGCCAGCAGCTCCAGACCAGGAGGAGCGGGAGGGCCTCACGGGGAGCTGTTTTTT	CASSSRPGGAGGPHGELFF
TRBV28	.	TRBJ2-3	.	TGTGCCAGCAGTGACGGGACCTATGGCACAGATACGCAGTATTTT	CASSDGTYGTDTQYF
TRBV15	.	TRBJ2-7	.	TGTGCCACCAGCACCGGGGAGGACAGCTACGAGCAGTACTTC	CATSTGEDSYEQYF
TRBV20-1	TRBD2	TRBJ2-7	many	TGCAGTGCTAGACCTGGGGACTATAGCTCCTACGAGCAGTACTTC	CSARPGDYSSYEQYF
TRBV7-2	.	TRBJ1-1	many	TGTGCCAGCAGCTTAGACTCCAGGTCGGCTTTCTTT	CASSLDSRSAFF
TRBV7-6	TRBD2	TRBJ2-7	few	TGTGCCAGCAGCTCGGGACTAGCGGGCTACGAGCAGTACTTC	CASSSGLAGYEQYF
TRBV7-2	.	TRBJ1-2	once	TGTGCCAGCAGCTTGGACACCTCTAACTATGGCTACACCTTC	CASSLDTSNYGYTF
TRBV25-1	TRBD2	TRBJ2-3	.	TGTGCCAGCAGCCCTGCGGGACTAGCCGACACAGATACGCAGTATTTT	CASSPAGLADTDTQYF
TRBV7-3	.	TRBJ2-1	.	TGTGCCAGCAGCGCGGCAAGGTCCAATGAGCAGTTCTTC	CASSAARSNEQFF
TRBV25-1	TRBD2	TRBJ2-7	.	TGTGCCAGCCTGGGGAATAGCGGGCACTCCTACGAGCAGTACTTC	CASLGNSGHSYEQYF
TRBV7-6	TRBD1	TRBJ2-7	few	TGTGCCAGCAGTTATCGGGACAGCTCCTACGAGCAGTACTTC	CASSYRDSSYEQYF
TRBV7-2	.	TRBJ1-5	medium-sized	TGTGCCAGCAGCTTAGTGAATGATCAGCCCCAGCATTTT	CASSLVNDQPQHF
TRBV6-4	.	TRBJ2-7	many	TGTGCCAGCAGCCGTACGGGGGCCTCCTACGAGCAGTACTTC	CASSRTGASYEQYF
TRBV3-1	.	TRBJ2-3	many	TGTGCCAGCAGCCAAGGGACAAGAAATACGCAGTATTTT	CASSQGTRNTQYF
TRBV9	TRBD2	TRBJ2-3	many	TGTGCCAGCAGCGTATTCGGCCTAGCGGGAAGCAGCACAGATACGCAGTATTTT	CASSVFGLAGSSTDTQYF
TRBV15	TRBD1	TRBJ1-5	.	TGTGCCAACAGCAGAGATTCGGTCATACAGGGGGCTAGACAGCCCCAGCATTTT	CANSRDSVIQGARQPQHF
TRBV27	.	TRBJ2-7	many	TGTGCCAGCAGTTTTGGGCCTCCCCGCTACGAGCAGTACTTC	CASSFGPPRYEQYF
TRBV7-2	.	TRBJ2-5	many	TGTGCCAGCAGCTCAAGACTATCCCAAGAGACCCAGTACTTC	CASSSRLSQETQYF
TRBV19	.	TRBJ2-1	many	TGTGCCAGTAGTGGGACAAGCGCCCATGAGCAGTTCTTC	CASSGTSAHEQFF
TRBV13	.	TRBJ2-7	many	TGTGCCAGCAGCTTAGGCCTAACGTCCTACGAGCAGTACTTC	CASSLGLTSYEQYF
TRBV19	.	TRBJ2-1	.	TGTGCCAGTAGTATAGATTACGACAATGAGCAGTTCTTC	CASSIDYDNEQFF
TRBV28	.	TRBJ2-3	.	TGTGCCAGCACCCTCATGGGCATCAAAACAGATACGCAGTGTTTT	CASTLMGIKTDTQCF
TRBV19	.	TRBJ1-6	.	TGTGCCAGTATGAGAGAGTCGCGATCACCCCTCCACTTT	CASMRESRSPLHF
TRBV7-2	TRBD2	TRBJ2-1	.	TGTGCCAGCAGCTTAAATGCGGGGAGCGGGACCTACAATGAGCAGTTCTTC	CASSLNAGSGTYNEQFF
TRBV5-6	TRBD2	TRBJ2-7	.	TGTGCCAGCAGCTTGGGTGAGGTAGCGGGAGGCCACGAGCAGTACTTC	CASSLGEVAGGHEQYF
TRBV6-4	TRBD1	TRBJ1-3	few	TGTGCCAGCAGTGCCACAGGGGCGGACACCATATATTTT	CASSATGADTIYF